The 27 T cell receptor beta chains given below trace back to one sample, sequenced in a study of CD8 T cells in ankylosing spondylitis. Regarding the study as a whole: Among TCR beta sequences, a motif of under 10 highly homologous variants appeared characteristic of ankylosing spondylitis blood.

TCRdb redid the calling of the 5' RACE reads with MiXCR, one entry per CDR3 protein. The table shows about 210,000 distinct CDR3 sequences, with roughly 6.6% occurring only once. These receptors have no identified antigens. The sample was blood, either unsorted or a sorted T cell fraction (not recorded which). The receptors derive from a male donor with ankylosing spondylitis.

In its sample, this clonotype was seen many times. This chain joins TRBV20-1 and TRBJ1-1; no clear D. V was cut by 0 bases and J by 1 base, with 15 bases left in between. Germline assignment: CDR1 DFQATT and CDR2 SNEGSKA (reference sequence). The CDR3 totals 16 residues. The CDR3 loop reads CSARDRRETANTEAFF. The CDR3 region has the DNA TGCAGTGCTAGAGATCGGAGGGAGACGGCGAACACTGAAGCTTTCTTT.

This clonotype was observed at least ten times. The V and J genes are TRBV20-1 and TRBJ2-7; no clear D gene. The V end lost 3 bases, the J end lost 2 bases, and 17 bases lay between the germline ends. Germline V gene lookup returns CDR1 DFQATT and CDR2 SNEGSKA (reference sequence). The CDR3 runs 15 residues. The CDR3 loop reads CSASSLPQLPYEQYF. The CDR3 coding sequence is TGCAGTGCTAGTTCCTTACCACAATTACCCTACGAGCAGTACTTC.

Many counts were recorded for this clonotype. The chain links TRBV19 to TRBJ1-5; D remains ambiguous. This CDR3 region has 13 residues. Germline-derived CDR1 and CDR2 are LNHDA and SQIVND (reference sequence). The V and J ends lost 3 bases and 7 bases respectively, with 10 bases between them. The CDR3: CASSIYSEQPQHF. DNA for the CDR3: TGTGCCAGTAGTATTTACTCTGAACAGCCCCAGCATTTT.

The genes are TRBV28 and TRBJ1-2; a possible D gene is TRBD1 (5 bases). CDR1 MDHEN and CDR2 SYDVKM come from the germline V gene. CDR3 length: 14 amino acids. Trimming removed 5 bases from V and 7 bases from J, with 17 bases in between. The CDR3 sequence is CASSMDPGGFGYTF. CDR3 DNA sequence: TGTGCCAGCAGTATGGACCCGGGGGGTTTTGGCTACACCTTC.

This clonotype was counted many times. The chain links TRBV27 to TRBJ2-3; TRBD2 agrees at 9 bases. The germline V gene has CDR1 MNHEY and CDR2 SMNVEV (reference sequence). With 1 base clipped from V and 4 bases from J, the junction kept 6 bases outside the gene matches. CDR3 length: 16 residues. DNA of the CDR3: TGTGCCAGCAGTTTATTAGCGGGAGCTGGGGCAGATACGCAGTATTTT. The encoded protein is CASSLLAGAGADTQYF.

This clonotype was counted at least ten times. This chain joins TRBV12-3 or TRBV12-4 and TRBJ1-1; no firm D call. Trimming removed 8 bases at V and 3 bases at J, with 7 bases between. The CDR3 is made up of 11 amino acids. CDR3 region: CASHTYTEAFF. The CDR3 coding sequence is TGTGCCAGCCACACCTACACTGAAGCTTTCTTT.

This clonotype was seen at least ten times. V gene TRBV7-8 combines with J gene TRBJ2-7, with D tentatively TRBD1 (6 bases). Germline V gene sequence: CDR1 SGHVS, CDR2 FQNEAQ. The CDR3 covers 16 residues. V lost 5 bases and J 1 base, leaving 18 bases between the germline ends. CDR3 amino acids: CASSTSTGSLSYEQYF. CDR3 DNA: TGTGCCAGCAGCACGTCGACAGGTTCGCTGTCCTACGAGCAGTACTTC.

In its sample, this clonotype is large. The rearrangement uses TRBV7-9 and TRBJ1-2, with 9 bases lining up with TRBD1. Germline-derived CDR1 and CDR2 are SEHNR and FQNEAQ (reference sequence). Germline trimming cut 7 bases from V and 6 bases from J; bases unmatched to any gene: 12. The CDR3 length is 15 residues. CDR3 sequence: CASNKEGQGRNGYTF. The CDR3 DNA reads as TGTGCCAGCAACAAAGAAGGACAGGGGAGAAATGGCTACACCTTC.

At least ten counts were recorded for this clonotype. The chain is built from TRBV7-2 and TRBJ1-2; the D gene is possibly TRBD1 (6 bases). Trimming took 5 bases from V and 7 from J, leaving 20 bases between them. The CDR3 has 15 amino acids. The V gene's germline CDR1 is SGHTA and CDR2 FQGNSA. Written as DNA, the CDR3 is TGTGCCAGCAGCCTACAGGGTCTCGGAGGGAGTGGCTACACCTTC. The encoded protein is CASSLQGLGGSGYTF.

Ten or more counts support this clonotype. This CDR3 is CASSATGTGSRETQYF. The CDR3 bases are TGTGCCAGCAGCGCTACCGGGACAGGGTCGCGAGAGACCCAGTACTTC. The chain joins TRBV9 to TRBJ2-5, with TRBD1 matching over 9 bases. This CDR3 has 16 amino acids. In germline, CDR1 is SGDLS, CDR2 YYNGEE. V was clipped by 3 bases and J by 4 bases; unmatched bases: 10.

This chain connects TRBV12-3 or TRBV12-4 to TRBJ1-4; D uncertain. Trimming left V 3 bases short and J 5 bases short, with 16 bases between. The length of the CDR3 is 16 residues. The CDR3 loop is CASSFRRYSENEKLFF. The CDR3 nucleotides are TGTGCCAGCAGTTTCCGTCGGTACAGTGAGAATGAAAAACTGTTTTTT.

This clonotype was counted at least ten times. This rearrangement joins TRBV6-2 or TRBV6-3 to TRBJ2-6; D gene unclear. Trimming took off 10 bases at V and 1 base at J, with 11 bases between the two ends. The CDR3 is 14 amino acids. Germline V lookup: CDR1 MNHEY, CDR2 SVGEGT. The CDR3 DNA sequence: TGTGCCATCAGGAAGGGATCTGGGGCCAACGTCCTGACTTTC. Translated: CAIRKGSGANVLTF.

This clonotype was counted ten times or more. The rearrangement joins TRBV9 to TRBJ1-2, with D maybe TRBD1 (5 bases). This CDR3 has 14 amino acids. V was shortened by 4 bases and J by 4 bases, with 14 bases between the two germline ends. The germline V gene has CDR1 SGDLS and CDR2 YYNGEE. CDR3 nucleotide sequence: TGTGCCAGCAGCCCTTCCGGGGACGTCTATGGCTACACCTTC. The encoded protein is CASSPSGDVYGYTF.

This clonotype appeared many times. The chain carries TRBV28 and TRBJ1-5; D not certain. This CDR3 region has 17 residues. Germline V CDR1 and CDR2: MDHEN, SYDVKM. Trimming removed 5 bases at V and 2 bases at J, with 19 bases between. The CDR3 nucleotides are TGTGCCAGCAGTCAACTCTCGGAGGTCGGGCGCAATCAGCCCCAGCATTTT. It codes for CASSQLSEVGRNQPQHF.

This clonotype was seen repeatedly, ten times or more. This chain links TRBV7-8 with TRBJ2-4; 10 bases fit TRBD1. There are 17 residues in the CDR3. The V and J ends lost 5 bases and 3 bases, in that order; junction bases with no gene match: 10. The germline V gene encodes CDR1 SGHVS and CDR2 FQNEAQ. The CDR3 is CASSPVDRGPGKNIQYF. The CDR3 DNA is TGTGCCAGCAGCCCGGTCGACAGGGGGCCTGGCAAAAACATTCAGTACTTC.

This clonotype occurred many times. V usage is TRBV27 and J usage is TRBJ2-7; TRBD2 agrees at 7 bases. V trimming: 3 bases; J trimming: 7 bases; junction bases outside the gene matches: 6. The germline gives CDR1 MNHEY, CDR2 SMNVEV (reference sequence). The CDR3 covers 13 residues. The CDR3 spells CASSFGGRGEQYF. The CDR3 region has the DNA TGTGCCAGCAGTTTCGGGGGGAGAGGAGAGCAGTACTTC.

This clonotype was picked up many times. The chain is built from TRBV29-1 and TRBJ2-1; D ambiguous. The CDR3 has 13 amino acids. V lost 8 bases, J lost 0 bases, and 11 bases lay in between. Germline lookup yields CDR1 SQVTM and CDR2 ANQGSEA. In DNA form, the CDR3 reads TGCAGCCCCGTAGGCGCCTCCTACAATGAGCAGTTCTTC. Translation gives CSPVGASYNEQFF.

This clonotype has ten or more counts. The rearrangement links TRBV24-1 to TRBJ2-1; TRBD2 might be the D (6 bases). CDR1 and CDR2 from the germline V gene are KGHDR and SFDVKD. CDR3 length equals 17 residues. Trimming left V 1 base short and J 7 bases short, with 19 bases between. The CDR3: CATSDFRAGETGNEQFF. The DNA for the CDR3 is TGTGCCACCAGTGATTTCAGAGCGGGCGAAACGGGGAATGAGCAGTTCTTC.

This clonotype was observed many times. The V call is TRBV20-1, the J call TRBJ1-2; a weak D match, TRBD1 (5 bases). This CDR3 spans 10 amino acids. V was pared by 6 bases and J by 5 bases, with 7 bases between. Germline-derived CDR1 and CDR2 are DFQATT and SNEGSKA (reference sequence). For the CDR3, the DNA is TGCAGTGCACAGGAGTATGGCTACACCTTC. The encoded protein is CSAQEYGYTF.

This clonotype was observed at least ten times. This chain connects TRBV7-9 to TRBJ2-5, with D uncertain. This CDR3 comprises 11 residues. Trimming removed 1 base at V and 7 bases at J, with 4 bases between. The germline V gene has CDR1 SEHNR and CDR2 FQNEAQ (reference sequence). This chain's CDR3 is CASSLEWTQYF. The CDR3 coding sequence is TGTGCCAGCAGCTTAGAGTGGACCCAGTACTTC.

The chain is built from TRBV7-8 and TRBJ1-3; D is undetermined. The CDR3 sequence is 19 residues long. In germline, CDR1 is SGHVS, CDR2 FQNEAQ. V was cut by 1 base and J by 0 bases, with 19 bases left in between. This CDR3 reads CASSLVGFNWESSGNTIYF. In DNA, the CDR3 is TGTGCCAGCAGCTTAGTGGGTTTTAATTGGGAAAGCTCTGGAAACACCATATATTTT.

This clonotype appeared many times. The chain joins TRBV3-1 to TRBJ2-6; the match to TRBD1 covers 7 bases. J gave up 0 bases and V 4 bases, and 12 bases lay outside the gene matches. The CDR3 has 19 amino acids. The germline V gene encodes CDR1 LGHDT and CDR2 YNNKEL (reference sequence). The CDR3 DNA reads as TGTGCCAGCAGCCCCCCAGGGGGTGACGGACTCTCTGGGGCCAACGTCCTGACTTTC. Residues: CASSPPGGDGLSGANVLTF.

As to this clonotype: A much larger clone is a single base away; this may be a read error. The chain recombines TRBV4-3 with TRBJ2-1; perhaps TRBD1 as D (5 bases). Germline V gene sequence: CDR1 LGHNA, CDR2 YSLEER. There are 14 residues in the CDR3. V lost 2 bases and J 13 bases, leaving 18 bases between the germline ends. The CDR3 loop reads CASSQLRAGTQQFF. DNA for the CDR3: TGCGCCAGCAGCCAACTCAGGGCCGGCACACAACAGTTCTTC.

This clonotype was detected many times. The CDR3 sequence: CASNQIWNEQFF. The DNA for the CDR3 is TGTGCCAGCAACCAGATATGGAATGAGCAGTTCTTC. The rearrangement links TRBV6-2 or TRBV6-3 to TRBJ2-1; D gene unclear. The CDR3 runs to 12 residues. Looked up from germline, CDR1 is MNHEY and CDR2 is SVGEGT. V was pared by 7 bases and J by 7 bases, with 11 bases between.

This clonotype was observed a handful of times. This sequence joins TRBV6-1 and TRBJ1-2; maybe TRBD1 (5 bases). There are 14 residues in the CDR3. Trimming pared 4 bases from V and 0 bases from J, leaving 9 bases between. Germline-derived CDR1 and CDR2 are MNHNS and SASEGT. The chain's CDR3 is CASSVEGSNYGYTF. The CDR3 DNA sequence: TGTGCCAGCAGTGTAGAGGGGTCTAACTATGGCTACACCTTC.

This clonotype showed up many times. This chain uses TRBV28 with TRBJ2-7; 8 nucleotides match TRBD1. The V gene end was trimmed by 6 bases and the J gene end by 3 bases; junction bases not matched to a gene: 13. Germline V gene sequence: CDR1 MDHEN, CDR2 SYDVKM. This CDR3 is built from 16 residues. The DNA of the CDR3 is TGTGCCAGCAGCTCACTAGGACAGGGAAGAGGCTACGAGCAGTACTTC. Encoded protein: CASSSLGQGRGYEQYF.

Only a few counts were recorded for this clonotype. V is TRBV29-1 and J is TRBJ2-1; tentative D call: TRBD2 (6 bases). The germline V gene has CDR1 SQVTM and CDR2 ANQGSEA. The CDR3 is 8 amino acids. V lost 3 bases, J lost 15 bases, and 6 bases lay in between. The DNA for the CDR3 is TGCAGCGTTGAGGGGGGGTTCTTC. This translates into CSVEGGFF.